By proportion, the clone carrying this T cell receptor (beta chain) is medium-sized. Its antigen is still unknown. Germline V gene sequence: CDR1 LNHDA, CDR2 SQIVND (reference sequence). Trimming removed 4 bases at V and 2 bases at J, with 11 bases between. CDR3 size: 14 residues. TCRdb reprocessed the reads via MiXCR and lists one record per CDR3 protein. The sample carries 15,000 or so distinct CDR3 sequences, 20% to 25% recorded once. The sample comes from a study of liver allograft versus peripheral blood T cells. About the study: T cell receptor repertoires in transplanted livers were compared with those in recipients' peripheral blood.

General study results and limits: Intra-allograft T cell receptor repertoires in the liver reportedly differed from peripheral blood repertoires.

The receptor was derived from a human patient who had a liver transplant. The T cells may come from the graft donor. This chain uses TRBV19 with TRBJ1-1; D uncertain. CDR3 amino acids: CASSTRGYNTEAFF. Here the CDR3 DNA reads TGTGCCAGTAGTACTCGAGGCTACAACACTGAAGCTTTCTTT.